The 20 T cell receptor beta chains reported below all come from one sample, sequenced in a study of OX40 agonist ivuxolimab in advanced cancers. Profiled with immunoSEQ multiplex PCR; TCRdb holds only in-frame clones, not every one. Among 53,000 or so clones listed, approximately 80% were seen once. The material was CD4+ or CD8+ T cells sorted from blood, obtained in a trial of the OX40 agonist ivuxolimab. The receptor set was obtained from an adult with an advanced solid tumor such as melanoma, head and neck, liver or kidney cancer.

V usage is TRBV7-8 and J usage is TRBJ1-4; 7 nucleotides align to TRBD1. The CDR3 extends over 16 amino acids. V dropped 3 bases and J dropped 2; count of bases not matched to a gene: 6. Germline CDR1 SGHVS, CDR2 FQNEAQ. The CDR3 region is CASSFKQGQTNEKLFF. CDR3 in DNA: TGTGCCAGCAGCTTTAAACAGGGACAGACTAATGAAAAACTGTTTTTT.

The V and J genes are TRBV2 and TRBJ1-5, with 9 bases that match TRBD1. V shed 3 bases and J 7 bases; nucleotides not matched to a gene: 4. Per the germline V gene, CDR1 is SNHLY and CDR2 is FYNNEI. The CDR3 totals 14 residues. This chain's CDR3 is CASSDGDRAQPQHF. For the CDR3, the DNA is TGTGCCAGCAGTGATGGGGACAGGGCCCAGCCCCAGCATTTT.

Concerning this clone: Sequence at one end of the junction differs from germline and may be a read error. The chain has TRBV4-1 and TRBJ2-5, with D possibly matching TRBD2 (5 bases). Germline loops: CDR1 MGHRA, CDR2 YSYEKL. The CDR3 sequence is 17 residues long. In DNA, the CDR3 is TGCGCCAGCAGTCAAGTGTACCTGGACTCTTATCAAGAGACCCAGTACTTC. The encoded protein is CASSQVYLDSYQETQYF.

This clone was counted a few times. The chain combines TRBV29-1 with TRBJ2-7, with TRBD1 matching 9 bases. Trimming at V came to 4 bases and at J to 0 bases, leaving 4 bases not matched to a gene. There are 14 residues in the CDR3. The germline CDR1 and CDR2 sequences are SQVTM and ANQGSEA. CDR3 sequence reads: CSVAGTGTSYEQYF. The CDR3 coding sequence is TGCAGCGTTGCCGGGACAGGGACCTCCTACGAGCAGTACTTC.

The chain has TRBV5-1 and TRBJ2-5, with D possibly TRBD2 on 5 matching bases. CDR3 length: 13 residues. Between the trimmed V and J ends, which lost 4 bases and 4 bases, there was a span of 11 bases. CDR1 and CDR2 from the germline V gene are SGHRS and YFSETQ. In DNA, the CDR3 is TGCGCCAGCAGCCCTAACGAGGGAGAGACCCAGTACTTC. Its protein is CASSPNEGETQYF.

The V gene is TRBV21-1, the J gene TRBJ2-7; TRBD1 reflects the table's D call only, with no check against the DNA. TRBV21-1 represents a pseudogene. The CDR3 spans 13 residues. The CDR3 coding sequence is TGTGCCAGCAGCAGCCGACAGGGTCCCGAGCAGTACTTC. This encodes CASSSRQGPEQYF.

CDR3 DNA: TGTGCCAGTAGCCCGGGACTAGCACTTAGCACAGATACGCAGTATTTT. Translated, it gives CASSPGLALSTDTQYF. V usage is TRBV19 and J usage is TRBJ2-3; TRBD2 agrees at 9 bases. The ends lost 6 bases at V and 0 bases at J; junction bases unmatched: 7. Looked up from germline, CDR1 is LNHDA and CDR2 is SQIVND (reference sequence). The CDR3 loop spans 16 amino acids. Together with reference TRBV19 and TRBJ2-3, the CDR3 gives the full variable domain: DGGITQSPKYLFRKEGQNVTLSCEQNLNHDAMYWYRQDPGQGLRLIYYSQIVNDFQKGDIAEGYSVSREKKESFPLTVTSAQKNPTAFYLCASSPGLALSTDTQYFGPGTRLTVL.

This clone was detected only once. The rearrangement uses TRBV5-6 and TRBJ1-6, with a possible D match to TRBD1 (5 bases). V was pared by 2 bases and J by 9 bases, with 15 bases between. The CDR3 runs to 15 residues. Germline CDR1 and CDR2: SGHDT and YYEEEE. The CDR3: CASSFRWGGGSPLHF. In nucleotides, the CDR3 is TGTGCCAGCAGCTTCAGATGGGGGGGAGGTTCACCCCTCCACTTT.

In nucleotides, the CDR3 is TGTGCCAGCAGTCAGGGACCGTTTAATTCACCCCTCCACTTT. Translating gives CASSQGPFNSPLHF. The chain joins TRBV6-1 to TRBJ1-6, with a tentative D call TRBD1 (5 bases). Germline lookup yields CDR1 MNHNS and CDR2 SASEGT. The CDR3 sequence is 14 residues long. V was pared by 5 bases and J by 6 bases, with 11 bases between.

The CDR3 protein is CATSRDRRTDTQYF. The DNA for the CDR3 is TGTGCCACCAGCAGAGATAGGCGCACAGATACGCAGTATTTT. The chain joins TRBV15 to TRBJ2-3; D unclear. CDR1 and CDR2 from the germline V gene are LNHNV and YYDKDF (reference sequence). Trimming took off 0 bases at V and 1 base at J, with 5 bases between the two ends. The CDR3 extends over 14 amino acids.

On this clone: This sample also contains other DNA sequences that code for the same CDR3. The chain carries TRBV18 and TRBJ2-1; D is perhaps TRBD1 (5 bases). Germline loops: CDR1 KGHSH, CDR2 LQKENI. The germline V and J ends were trimmed by 3 bases and 2 bases, with 8 bases remaining between them. The CDR3 totals 14 residues. CDR3 nucleotide sequence: TGTGCCAGCTCACCGCAAGGGGCCTACAATGAGCAGTTCTTC. It specifies CASSPQGAYNEQFF.

This clone came up many times. The CDR3 nucleotides are TGTGCCAGCAGACGGCCCGGCCCAAATGAAAAACTGTTTTTT. It is translated as CASRRPGPNEKLFF. This rearrangement joins TRBV7-9 to TRBJ1-4, with D unresolved. Trimming cost V 6 bases and J 5 bases, with 13 bases left between them. The CDR3 has 14 amino acids. CDR1 SEHNR and CDR2 FQNEAQ come from the germline V gene (reference sequence).

The V gene is TRBV7-3, the J gene TRBJ2-7, with 7 bases identical to TRBD2. V was pared by 5 bases and J by 0 bases, with 7 bases of the junction left unmatched. The CDR3 is made up of 15 amino acids. Germline-derived CDR1 and CDR2 are SGHTA and FQGTGA. The CDR3 coding sequence is TGTGCCAGCAGCAAGGGAGCGGGAAGCTCCTACGAGCAGTACTTC. It specifies CASSKGAGSSYEQYF.

V is TRBV6-5 and J is TRBJ1-1; no reliable D call. The germline CDR1 and CDR2 sequences are MNHEY and SVGAGI. V was clipped by 6 bases and J by 1 base, with 9 bases between them. The CDR3 is 13 residues long. CDR3 protein: CASSLWANTEAFF. The CDR3 region has the DNA TGTGCCAGCAGCCTTTGGGCGAACACTGAAGCTTTCTTT.

The rearrangement links TRBV28 to TRBJ1-2, with 7 bases that match TRBD1. The CDR3 runs 13 residues. V was pared by 5 bases and J by 3 bases, with 3 bases of the junction left unmatched. Looked up from germline, CDR1 is MDHEN and CDR2 is SYDVKM. CDR3 residues: CASSPQGDYGYTF. The CDR3 DNA reads as TGTGCCAGCAGTCCCCAGGGGGACTATGGCTACACCTTC.

This chain connects TRBV5-5 to TRBJ2-3; 7 bases are shared with TRBD1. V was clipped by 3 bases and J by 5 bases; unmatched bases: 9. This CDR3 region has 15 residues. Germline CDR1 SGHKS, CDR2 YYEKEE (reference sequence). The DNA for the CDR3 is TGTGCCAGCAGCTCCACGGACAGGATTGAAGATACGCAGTATTTT. Translating it yields CASSSTDRIEDTQYF.

This rearrangement joins TRBV5-1 to TRBJ2-7, with 9 bases fitting TRBD2. The CDR3 has 17 residues. The germline V gene has CDR1 SGHRS and CDR2 YFSETQ. The V segment lost 2 bases and the J segment 3 bases; nucleotides outside the gene matches: 12. For the CDR3, the DNA is TGCGCCAGCAGCTTCCTGGCTAGCGGGACCCAGCGCTACGAGCAGTACTTC. Residues: CASSFLASGTQRYEQYF.

The CDR3 bases are TGTGCCAGCAGACCACAGGGAAACACCGGGGAGCTGTTTTTT. It yields the protein CASRPQGNTGELFF. The J gene is TRBJ2-2, the V gene TRBV7-3, with a tentative D call TRBD1 (6 bases). The CDR3 consists of 14 residues. Per the germline V gene, CDR1 is SGHTA and CDR2 is FQGTGA. V was trimmed by 6 bases and J by 2 bases, leaving 10 bases between them. Full variable domain (outside the CDR3, taken from reference TRBV7-3 and TRBJ2-2): GAGVSQTPSNKVTEKGKYVELRCDPISGHTALYWYRQSLGQGPEFLIYFQGTGAADDSGLPNDRFFAVRPEGSVSTLKIQRTERGDSAVYLCASRPQGNTGELFFGEGSRLTVL.

This rearrangement joins TRBV5-6 to TRBJ1-2; no clear D. The CDR3 runs to 14 residues. The V gene lost 0 bases and the J gene lost 2 bases, with 8 bases spanning the gap. Germline loops: CDR1 SGHDT, CDR2 YYEEEE. CDR3 protein: CASSLDFKNYGYTF. The CDR3 DNA reads TGTGCCAGCAGCTTGGATTTCAAGAACTATGGCTACACCTTC. Full variable domain (rest looked up from reference TRBV5-6 and TRBJ1-2): DAGVTQSPTHLIKTRGQQVTLRCSPKSGHDTVSWYQQALGQGPQFIFQYYEEEERQRGNFPDRFSGHQFPNYSSELNVNALLLGDSALYLCASSLDFKNYGYTFGSGTRLTVV.

The genes are TRBV29-1 and TRBJ2-3; 10 positions agree with TRBD1. This CDR3 has 15 residues. Unmatched junction bases numbered 4, after V lost 0 bases and J lost 4 bases. Germline-derived CDR1 and CDR2 are SQVTM and ANQGSEA. The CDR3, as DNA: TGCAGCGTTGAAGATCGGGACAGGGGATCAGATACGCAGTATTTT. Amino acids: CSVEDRDRGSDTQYF.